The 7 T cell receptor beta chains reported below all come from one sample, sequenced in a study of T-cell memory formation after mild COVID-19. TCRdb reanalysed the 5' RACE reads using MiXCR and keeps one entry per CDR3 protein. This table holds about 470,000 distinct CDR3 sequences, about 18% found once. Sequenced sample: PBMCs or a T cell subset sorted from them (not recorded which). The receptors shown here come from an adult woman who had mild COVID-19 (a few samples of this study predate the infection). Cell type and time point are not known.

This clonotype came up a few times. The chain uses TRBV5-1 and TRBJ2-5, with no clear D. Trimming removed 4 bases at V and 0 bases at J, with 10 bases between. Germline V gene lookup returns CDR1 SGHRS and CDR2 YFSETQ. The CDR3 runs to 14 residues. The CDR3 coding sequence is TGCGCCAGCAGCCTGTACCGGGACCAAGAGACCCAGTACTTC. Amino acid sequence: CASSLYRDQETQYF.

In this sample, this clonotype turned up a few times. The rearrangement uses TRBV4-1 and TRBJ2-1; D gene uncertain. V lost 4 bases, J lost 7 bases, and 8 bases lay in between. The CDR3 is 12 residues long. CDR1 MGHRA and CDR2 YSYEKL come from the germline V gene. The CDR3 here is CASSRTVNEQFF. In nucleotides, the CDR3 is TGCGCCAGCAGCCGAACGGTGAATGAGCAGTTCTTC.

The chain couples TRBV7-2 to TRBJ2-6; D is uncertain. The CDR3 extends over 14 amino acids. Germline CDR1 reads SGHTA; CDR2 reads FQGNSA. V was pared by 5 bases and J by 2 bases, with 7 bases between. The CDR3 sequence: CASSLTTGANVLTF. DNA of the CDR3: TGTGCCAGCAGCCTTACCACTGGGGCCAACGTCCTGACTTTC. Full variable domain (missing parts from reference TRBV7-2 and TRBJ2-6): GAGVSQSPSNKVTEKGKDVELRCDPISGHTALYWYRQSLGQGLEFLIYFQGNSAPDKSGLPSDRFSAERTGGSVSTLTIQRTQQEDSAVYLCASSLTTGANVLTFGAGSRLTVL.

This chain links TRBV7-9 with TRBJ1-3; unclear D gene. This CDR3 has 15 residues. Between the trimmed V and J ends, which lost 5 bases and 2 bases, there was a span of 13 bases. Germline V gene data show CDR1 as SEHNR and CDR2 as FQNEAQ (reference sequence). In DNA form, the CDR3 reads TGTGCCAGCAGCCCGCGTCTGGGAACTGGAAACACCATATATTTT. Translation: CASSPRLGTGNTIYF.

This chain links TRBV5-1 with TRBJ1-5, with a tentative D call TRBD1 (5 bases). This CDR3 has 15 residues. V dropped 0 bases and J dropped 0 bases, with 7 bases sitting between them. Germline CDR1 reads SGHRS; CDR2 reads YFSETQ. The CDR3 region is CASSLGGGSNQPQHF. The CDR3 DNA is TGCGCCAGCAGCTTGGGTGGGGGTAGCAATCAGCCCCAGCATTTT.

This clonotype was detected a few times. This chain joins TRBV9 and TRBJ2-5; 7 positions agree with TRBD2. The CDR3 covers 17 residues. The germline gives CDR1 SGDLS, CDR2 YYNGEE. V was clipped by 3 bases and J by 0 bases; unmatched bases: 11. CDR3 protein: CASSAKTSLADQETQYF. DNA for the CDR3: TGTGCCAGCAGCGCGAAAACTAGTCTAGCGGACCAAGAGACCCAGTACTTC.

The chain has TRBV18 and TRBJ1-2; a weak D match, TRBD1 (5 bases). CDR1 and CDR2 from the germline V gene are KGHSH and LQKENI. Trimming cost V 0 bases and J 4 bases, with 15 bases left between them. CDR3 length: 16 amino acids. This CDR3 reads CASSPPMGQDFYGYTF. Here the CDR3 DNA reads TGTGCCAGCTCACCACCGATGGGGCAGGACTTCTATGGCTACACCTTC.